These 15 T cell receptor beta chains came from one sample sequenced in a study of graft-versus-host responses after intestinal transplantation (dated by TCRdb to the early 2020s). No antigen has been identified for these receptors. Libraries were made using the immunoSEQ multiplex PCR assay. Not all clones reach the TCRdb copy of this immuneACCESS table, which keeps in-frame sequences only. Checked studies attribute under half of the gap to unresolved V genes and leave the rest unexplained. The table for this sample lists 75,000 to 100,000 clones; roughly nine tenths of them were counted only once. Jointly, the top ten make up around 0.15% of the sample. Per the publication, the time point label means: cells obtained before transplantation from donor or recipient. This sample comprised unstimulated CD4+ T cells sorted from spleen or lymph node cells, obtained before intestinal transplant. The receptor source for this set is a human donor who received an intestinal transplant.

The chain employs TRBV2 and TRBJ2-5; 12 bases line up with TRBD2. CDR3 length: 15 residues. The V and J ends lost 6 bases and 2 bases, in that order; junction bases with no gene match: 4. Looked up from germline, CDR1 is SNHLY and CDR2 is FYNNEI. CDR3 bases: TGTGCCAGCAGCTGGACTAGCGGGACTCAAGAGACCCAGTACTTC. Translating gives CASSWTSGTQETQYF.

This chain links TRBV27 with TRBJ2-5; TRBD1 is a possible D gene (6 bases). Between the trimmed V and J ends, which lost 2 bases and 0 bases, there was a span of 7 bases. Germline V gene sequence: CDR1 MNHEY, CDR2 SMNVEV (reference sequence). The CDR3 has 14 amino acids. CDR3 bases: TGTGCCAGCAGTTTACAGGGGTACCAAGAGACCCAGTACTTC. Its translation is CASSLQGYQETQYF.

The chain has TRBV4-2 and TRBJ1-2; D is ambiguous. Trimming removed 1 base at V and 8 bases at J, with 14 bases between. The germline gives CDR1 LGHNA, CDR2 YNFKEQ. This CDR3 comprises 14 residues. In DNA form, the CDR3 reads TGTGCCAGCAGCCAAGCTATGCGGGCAGCGGGCTACACCTTC. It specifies CASSQAMRAAGYTF.

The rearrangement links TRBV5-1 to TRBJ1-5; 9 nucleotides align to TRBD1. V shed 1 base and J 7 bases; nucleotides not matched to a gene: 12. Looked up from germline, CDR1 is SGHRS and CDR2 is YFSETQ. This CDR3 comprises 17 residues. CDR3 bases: TGCGCCAGCAGCTTGCCCTTTCGGGACAGGGCGTACCAGCCCCAGCATTTT. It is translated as CASSLPFRDRAYQPQHF.

CDR3 DNA: TGTGCCAGCAGCCAAGGACAGGCGCTCCGTGGGGACGAGCAGTACTTC. Translation gives CASSQGQALRGDEQYF. This chain links TRBV11-2 with TRBJ2-7; 7 bases are shared with TRBD1. The CDR3 spans 16 residues. V was pared by 5 bases and J by 5 bases, with 15 bases of the junction left unmatched. CDR1 is SGHAT, CDR2 FQNNGV, per germline.

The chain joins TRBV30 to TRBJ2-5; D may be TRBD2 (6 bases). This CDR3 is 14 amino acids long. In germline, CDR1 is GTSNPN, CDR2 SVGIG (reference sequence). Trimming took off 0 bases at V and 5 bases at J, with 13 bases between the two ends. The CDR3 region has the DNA TGTGCCTGGAGTGTAGCGTCAGGAGGGGAGACCCAGTACTTC. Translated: CAWSVASGGETQYF.

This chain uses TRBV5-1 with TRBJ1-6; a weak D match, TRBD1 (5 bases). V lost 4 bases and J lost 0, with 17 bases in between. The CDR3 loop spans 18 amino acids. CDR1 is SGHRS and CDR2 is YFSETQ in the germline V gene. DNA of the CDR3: TGCGCCAGCAGCAGAACAAGCCAGGACAACTCCTATAATTCACCCCTCCACTTT. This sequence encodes CASSRTSQDNSYNSPLHF.

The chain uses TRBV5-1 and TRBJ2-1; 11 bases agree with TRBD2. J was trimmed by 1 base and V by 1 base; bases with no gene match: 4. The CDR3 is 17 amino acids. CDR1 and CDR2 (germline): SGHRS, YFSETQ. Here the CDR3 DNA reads TGCGCCAGCAGCTTGCGGGGGACTAGCGGATCCTACAATGAGCAGTTCTTC. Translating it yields CASSLRGTSGSYNEQFF.

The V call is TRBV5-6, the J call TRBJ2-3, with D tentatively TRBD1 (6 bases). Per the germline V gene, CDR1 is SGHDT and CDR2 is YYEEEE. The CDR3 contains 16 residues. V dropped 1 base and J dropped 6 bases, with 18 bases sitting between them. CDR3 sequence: CASSLTPGAHADTQYF. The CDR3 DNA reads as TGTGCCAGCAGCTTGACTCCAGGGGCTCACGCGGATACGCAGTATTTT.

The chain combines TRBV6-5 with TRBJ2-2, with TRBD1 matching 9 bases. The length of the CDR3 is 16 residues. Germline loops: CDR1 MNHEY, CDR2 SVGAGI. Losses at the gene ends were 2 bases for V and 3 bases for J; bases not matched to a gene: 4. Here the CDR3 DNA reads TGTGCCAGCAGTTACACCGACAGGGGGGACACCGGGGAGCTGTTTTTT. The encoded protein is CASSYTDRGDTGELFF.

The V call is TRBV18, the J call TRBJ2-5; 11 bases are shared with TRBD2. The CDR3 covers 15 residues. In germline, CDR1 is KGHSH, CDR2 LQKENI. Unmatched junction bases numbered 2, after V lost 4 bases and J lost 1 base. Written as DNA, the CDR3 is TGTGCCAGCTCACTAGCGGGGGGGCGCCAAGAGACCCAGTACTTC. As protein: CASSLAGGRQETQYF.

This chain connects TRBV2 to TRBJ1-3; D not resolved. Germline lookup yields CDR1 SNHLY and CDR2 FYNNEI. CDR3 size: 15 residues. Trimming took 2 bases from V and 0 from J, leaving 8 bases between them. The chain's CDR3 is CASSEISDSGNTIYF. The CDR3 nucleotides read TGTGCCAGCAGTGAAATTTCAGACTCTGGAAACACCATATATTTT.

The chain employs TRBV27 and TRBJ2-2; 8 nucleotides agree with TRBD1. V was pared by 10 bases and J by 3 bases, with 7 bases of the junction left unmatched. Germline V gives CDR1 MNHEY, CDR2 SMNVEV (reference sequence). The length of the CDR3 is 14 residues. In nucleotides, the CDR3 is TGTGCCATAAAGGGACAGGCGTACACCGGGGAGCTGTTTTTT. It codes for CAIKGQAYTGELFF.

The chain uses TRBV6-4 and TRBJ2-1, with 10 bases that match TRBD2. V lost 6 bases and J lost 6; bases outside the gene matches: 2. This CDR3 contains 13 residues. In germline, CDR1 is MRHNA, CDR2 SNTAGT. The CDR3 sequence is CASRASGSNEQFF. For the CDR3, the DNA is TGTGCCAGCAGGGCTAGCGGGAGCAATGAGCAGTTCTTC.

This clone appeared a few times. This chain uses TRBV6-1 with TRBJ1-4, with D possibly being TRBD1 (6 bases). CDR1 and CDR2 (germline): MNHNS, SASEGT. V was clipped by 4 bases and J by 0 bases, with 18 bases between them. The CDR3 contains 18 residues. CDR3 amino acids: CASSAPLGHHTTNEKLFF. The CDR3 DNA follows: TGTGCCAGCAGTGCGCCCCTGGGACACCATACAACTAATGAAAAACTGTTTTTT.